The 22 T cell receptor beta chains below come from one sample, sequenced in a study of post-analysis software for immune sequencing data. Study observations and caveats: Patients had higher frequencies than controls of about five TRBV segments, including TRBV5-6, TRBV5-1 and TRBV20-1.

Libraries were made from TCR beta cDNA, and they carried unique molecular identifiers. Via MiXCR, TCRdb re-called the PCR reads, giving one row per CDR3 protein. The sample consists of under 900,000 distinct CDR3 sequences, roughly 50% of them appearing once. These receptors have no identified antigens. The sample consisted of blood. The receptors were sampled from a girl aged 10 to 17 with multiple sclerosis.

The rearrangement links TRBV6-5 to TRBJ2-7; D tentatively fits TRBD1 or TRBD2 (5 bases each). Germline V lookup: CDR1 MNHEY, CDR2 SVGAGI. This CDR3 spans 12 amino acids. Trimming removed 6 bases at V and 5 bases at J, with 11 bases between. This chain's CDR3 is CASRRDGHEQYF. DNA of the CDR3: TGTGCCAGCAGAAGGGACGGCCACGAGCAGTACTTC.

This sequence joins TRBV6-1 and TRBJ2-3, with 12 bases that match TRBD2. After removal of 6 bases from V and 6 bases from J, the junction contained 7 bases not matched to a gene. The CDR3 covers 15 residues. Per the germline V gene, CDR1 is MNHNS and CDR2 is SASEGT. CDR3 amino acids: CASSPSTSGRDTQYF. The DNA of the CDR3 is TGTGCCAGCAGCCCTTCAACTAGCGGGAGGGATACGCAGTATTTT.

The gene calls are TRBV20-1 and TRBJ1-5; D is unresolved. Trimming took off 0 bases at V and 2 bases at J, with 5 bases between the two ends. The CDR3 length is 13 residues. The germline CDR1 and CDR2 sequences are DFQATT and SNEGSKA (reference sequence). CDR3 sequence (DNA): TGCAGTGCTAGAGATGGGGGCAATCAGCCCCAGCATTTT. It specifies CSARDGGNQPQHF.

This clonotype was detected only once. The chain combines TRBV10-3 with TRBJ1-2; no definite D call. V was trimmed by 2 bases and J by 2 bases, leaving 6 bases between them. This CDR3 is 13 amino acids long. Germline V CDR1 and CDR2: ENHRY, SYGVKD. CDR3 sequence (DNA): TGTGCCATCAGTGAGAAGGGAAACTATGGCTACACCTTC. This sequence encodes CAISEKGNYGYTF.

This clonotype showed up just a few times. J is TRBJ2-7 and V is TRBV29-1, with unresolved D. The CDR3 runs to 15 residues. V was shortened by 5 bases and J by 0 bases, with 17 bases between the two germline ends. Germline values: CDR1 SQVTM, CDR2 ANQGSEA. CDR3 DNA sequence: TGCAGCGTTAGTGGATCCTCCGGTGGCTCCTACGAGCAGTACTTC. Its protein product is CSVSGSSGGSYEQYF.

The chain is built from TRBV7-9 and TRBJ2-5, with 11 bases that match TRBD2. Germline assignment: CDR1 SEHNR and CDR2 FQNEAQ (reference sequence). The length of the CDR3 is 19 residues. Trimming removed 4 bases from V and 0 bases from J; junction bases left unmatched: 13. The CDR3 reads CASSSYRGLAGENQETQYF. CDR3 bases: TGTGCCAGCAGCTCCTATAGAGGACTAGCGGGCGAAAACCAAGAGACCCAGTACTTC.

This chain links TRBV29-1 with TRBJ2-1; 12 bases are shared with TRBD2. The junction had 18 bases not matched to a gene; V was cut back by 5 bases and J by 10 bases. This CDR3 contains 17 residues. Germline assignment: CDR1 SQVTM and CDR2 ANQGSEA. The DNA for the CDR3 is TGCAGCGTTAAGGGACTCCTGCTAGCGGGAGGGCCGGACGAGCAGTTCTTC. It codes for CSVKGLLLAGGPDEQFF.

This clonotype occurred once. The rearrangement links TRBV14 to TRBJ2-7; 11 nucleotides match TRBD2. J was trimmed by 4 bases and V by 0 bases; bases with no gene match: 5. Germline assignment: CDR1 SGHDN and CDR2 FVKESK. The CDR3 has 16 residues. CDR3 in DNA: TGTGCCAGCAGCCAAGAGGGACTAGCGGCGATTTACGAGCAGTACTTC. Translation gives CASSQEGLAAIYEQYF.

This clonotype has only a few counts. The J gene is TRBJ2-3, the V gene TRBV5-1, with D unclear. In germline, CDR1 is SGHRS, CDR2 YFSETQ. The CDR3 contains 15 residues. Trimming cost V 0 bases and J 0 bases, with 8 bases left between them. Here the CDR3 DNA reads TGCGCCAGCAGCTTGGGGACGCTGAGCACAGATACGCAGTATTTT. This translates into CASSLGTLSTDTQYF. Together with reference TRBV5-1 and TRBJ2-3, the CDR3 gives the full variable domain: KAGVTQTPRYLIKTRGQQVTLSCSPISGHRSVSWYQQTPGQGLQFLFEYFSETQRNKGNFPGRFSGRQFSNSRSEMNVSTLELGDSALYLCASSLGTLSTDTQYFGPGTRLTVL.

CDR3 coding DNA: TGCAGTGCTAGGACTAGCGGGGTCGTATACGAGCAGTACTTC. It is translated as CSARTSGVVYEQYF. The genes are TRBV20-1 and TRBJ2-7; TRBD2 matches 11 bases. J lost 4 bases, V lost 3 bases, and 5 bases had no gene match. The CDR3 has 14 amino acids. Germline CDR1 is DFQATT and CDR2 is SNEGSKA (reference sequence).

The sample holds a few counts of this clonotype. The chain joins TRBV7-8 to TRBJ2-1; tentative D call: TRBD1 (5 bases). The CDR3 is made up of 14 amino acids. Germline V gene lookup returns CDR1 SGHVS and CDR2 FQNEAQ. V was pared by 1 base and J by 8 bases, with 12 bases between. CDR3 amino acids: CASSLERQFHEQFF. The CDR3 DNA sequence: TGTGCCAGCAGCTTAGAACGACAGTTCCATGAGCAGTTCTTC.

This clonotype was counted between two and nine times. The J gene is TRBJ2-3, the V gene TRBV20-1, with 14 bases fitting TRBD2. Germline loops: CDR1 DFQATT, CDR2 SNEGSKA (reference sequence). The CDR3 contains 15 residues. The J segment lost 6 bases and the V segment lost 6 bases, leaving 8 bases of the junction unmatched. CDR3: CSAMTSGRAGDTQYF. The CDR3 coding sequence is TGCAGTGCCATGACTAGCGGGAGGGCGGGCGATACGCAGTATTTT.

With regard to this clonotype: A read error may produce the germline difference seen at one junction end. The rearrangement uses TRBV12-3 or TRBV12-4 and TRBJ2-5, with 10 bases identical to TRBD2. This CDR3 has 14 amino acids. CDR3: CASSLAGEYNEQYF. The CDR3 region has the DNA TGTGCCAGCAGTCTAGCGGGGGAGTACAATGAGCAGTACTTC.

The V and J genes are TRBV11-2 and TRBJ2-7; 7 bases line up with TRBD2. The J call may be wrong; the DNA end is better matched by TRBJ2-5. Germline V gives CDR1 SGHAT, CDR2 FQNNGV. The CDR3 has 13 amino acids. The CDR3 nucleotides are TGTGCCAGCAGCTTAGATGGGAGGGGGACCCAGTACTTC. Residues: CASSLDGRGTQYF.

This clonotype was seen a handful of times. This chain connects TRBV18 to TRBJ2-5, with a weak D call TRBD1 (5 bases). This CDR3 contains 13 residues. V shed 5 bases and J shed 1 base, with 8 bases lying between them. Germline CDR1 is KGHSH and CDR2 is LQKENI. Here the CDR3 reads CASSSTAQETQYF. The CDR3 DNA follows: TGTGCCAGCTCATCGACAGCCCAAGAGACCCAGTACTTC.

CDR3 protein: CATSSPVGRVTYEQYF. For the CDR3, the DNA is TGTGCCACCAGCTCCCCCGTAGGCAGGGTCACCTACGAGCAGTACTTC. V and J are TRBV15 and TRBJ2-7; D is perhaps TRBD1 (5 bases). CDR3 length equals 16 residues. The V end lost 5 bases, the J end lost 2 bases, and 19 bases lay between the germline ends. Looked up from germline, CDR1 is LNHNV and CDR2 is YYDKDF (reference sequence).

The chain is built from TRBV4-2 and TRBJ2-7, with 7 bases identical to TRBD2. There are 17 residues in the CDR3. V shed 0 bases and J 0 bases; nucleotides not matched to a gene: 8. Germline V lookup: CDR1 LGHNA, CDR2 YNFKEQ. The CDR3, as DNA: TGTGCCAGCAGCCAAGATTCTAGCGGCAGGAGCTCCTACGAGCAGTACTTC. It yields the protein CASSQDSSGRSSYEQYF.

This clonotype came up a few times. The rearrangement links TRBV7-2 to TRBJ1-2; D remains unclear. Trimming cost V 0 bases and J 0 bases, with 8 bases left between them. The CDR3 runs to 15 residues. The germline gives CDR1 SGHTA, CDR2 FQGNSA. The CDR3 DNA follows: TGTGCCAGCAGCTTAGCCAGGCCAGCTAACTATGGCTACACCTTC. Translated, it gives CASSLARPANYGYTF. Full variable domain (rest looked up from reference TRBV7-2 and TRBJ1-2): GAGVSQSPSNKVTEKGKDVELRCDPISGHTALYWYRQSLGQGLEFLIYFQGNSAPDKSGLPSDRFSAERTGGSVSTLTIQRTQQEDSAVYLCASSLARPANYGYTFGSGTRLTVV.

This clonotype has just a few counts. This sequence joins TRBV7-6 and TRBJ2-7; tentatively, D is TRBD2 (5 bases). CDR3 length: 15 residues. Between the trimmed V and J ends, which lost 5 bases and 2 bases, there was a span of 16 bases. Per germline, CDR1 SGHVS and CDR2 FNYEAQ. In DNA form, the CDR3 reads TGTGCCAGCAGCCTCGCCGGACTTGGCACCTACGAGCAGTACTTC. Its protein is CASSLAGLGTYEQYF.

This clonotype turned up a few times. The rearrangement joins TRBV5-1 to TRBJ1-1; no firm D call. The germline V and J ends were trimmed by 1 base and 6 bases, with 16 bases remaining between them. The CDR3 runs 15 residues. Germline V lookup: CDR1 SGHRS, CDR2 YFSETQ. CDR3 sequence (DNA): TGCGCCAGCAGCTTGATCCCCGGGGAGTGGGCTGAAGCTTTCTTT. Protein sequence: CASSLIPGEWAEAFF.

This clonotype was seen more than once but under ten times. This chain connects TRBV29-1 to TRBJ2-7, with 8 nucleotides matching TRBD1. This CDR3 region has 15 residues. Germline V lookup: CDR1 SQVTM, CDR2 ANQGSEA. With 3 bases clipped from V and 6 bases from J, the junction kept 13 bases outside the gene matches. The CDR3 spells CSVDFGQGKESEQYF. CDR3 nucleotides: TGCAGCGTTGATTTCGGACAGGGAAAAGAATCCGAGCAGTACTTC.

J is TRBJ2-7 and V is TRBV21-1; the table calls TRBD2, which could not be checked here. TRBV21-1 is assigned pseudogene status. The CDR3 extends over 17 amino acids. DNA of the CDR3: TGTGCCAGCAGCAAATTATCGGATAGCGGGAGAAACTACGAGCAGTACTTC. It yields the protein CASSKLSDSGRNYEQYF.